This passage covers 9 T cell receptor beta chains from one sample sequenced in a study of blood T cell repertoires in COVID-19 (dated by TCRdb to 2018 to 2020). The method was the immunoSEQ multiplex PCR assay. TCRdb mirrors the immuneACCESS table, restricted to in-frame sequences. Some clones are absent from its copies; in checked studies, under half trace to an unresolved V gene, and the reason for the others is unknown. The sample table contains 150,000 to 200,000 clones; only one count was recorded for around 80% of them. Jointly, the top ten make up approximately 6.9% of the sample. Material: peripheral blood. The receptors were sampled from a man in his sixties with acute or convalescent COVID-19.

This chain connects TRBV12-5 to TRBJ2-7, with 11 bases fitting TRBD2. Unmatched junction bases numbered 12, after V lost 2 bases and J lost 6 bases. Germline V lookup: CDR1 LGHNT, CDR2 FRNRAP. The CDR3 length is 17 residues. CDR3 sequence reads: CASGLSYSLAGGIEQYF. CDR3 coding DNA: TGTGCTAGTGGTTTGTCCTACAGCCTAGCGGGAGGAATCGAGCAGTACTTC.

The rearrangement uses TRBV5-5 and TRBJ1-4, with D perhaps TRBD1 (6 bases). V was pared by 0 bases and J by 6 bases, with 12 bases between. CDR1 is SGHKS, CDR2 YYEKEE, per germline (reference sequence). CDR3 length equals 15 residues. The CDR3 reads CASSLGDIRYEKLFF. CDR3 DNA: TGTGCCAGCAGCTTGGGGGACATTCGCTATGAAAAACTGTTTTTT. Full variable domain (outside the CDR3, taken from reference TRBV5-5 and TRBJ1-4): DAGVTQSPTHLIKTRGQQVTLRCSPISGHKSVSWYQQVLGQGPQFIFQYYEKEERGRGNFPDRFSARQFPNYSSELNVNALLLGDSALYLCASSLGDIRYEKLFFGSGTQLSVL.

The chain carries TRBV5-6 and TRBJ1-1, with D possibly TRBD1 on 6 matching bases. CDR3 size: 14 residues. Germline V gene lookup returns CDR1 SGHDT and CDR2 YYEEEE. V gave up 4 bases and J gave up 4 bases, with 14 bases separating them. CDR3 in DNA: TGTGCCAGCAGCCCCGGGACAAGTAGCACTGAAGCTTTCTTT. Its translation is CASSPGTSSTEAFF.

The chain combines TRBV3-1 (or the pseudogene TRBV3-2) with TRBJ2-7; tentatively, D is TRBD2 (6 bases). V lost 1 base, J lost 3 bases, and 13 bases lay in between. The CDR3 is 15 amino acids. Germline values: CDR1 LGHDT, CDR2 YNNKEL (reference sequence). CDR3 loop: CASSQGVAVRYEQYF. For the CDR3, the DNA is TGTGCCAGCAGCCAAGGGGTAGCGGTGCGCTACGAGCAGTACTTC.

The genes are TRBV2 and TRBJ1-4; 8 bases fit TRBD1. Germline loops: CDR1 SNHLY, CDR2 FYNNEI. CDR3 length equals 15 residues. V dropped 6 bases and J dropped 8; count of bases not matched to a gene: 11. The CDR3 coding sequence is TGTGCCAGCAGACTACCGGGACAGGTTCCCGAAAAACTGTTTTTT. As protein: CASRLPGQVPEKLFF.

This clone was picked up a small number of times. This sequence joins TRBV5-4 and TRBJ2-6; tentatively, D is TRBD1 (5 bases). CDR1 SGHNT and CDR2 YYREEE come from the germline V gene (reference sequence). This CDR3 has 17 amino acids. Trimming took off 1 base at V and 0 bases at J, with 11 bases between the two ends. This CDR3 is CASSLTGTTSGANVLTF. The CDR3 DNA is TGTGCCAGCAGCTTGACAGGAACAACCTCTGGGGCCAACGTCCTGACTTTC.

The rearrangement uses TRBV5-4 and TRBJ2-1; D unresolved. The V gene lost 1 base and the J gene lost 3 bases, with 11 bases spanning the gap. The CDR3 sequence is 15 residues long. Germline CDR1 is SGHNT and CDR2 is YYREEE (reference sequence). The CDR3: CASSLNSFYYNEQFF. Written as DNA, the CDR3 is TGTGCCAGCAGCTTGAACAGTTTTTACTACAATGAGCAGTTCTTC.

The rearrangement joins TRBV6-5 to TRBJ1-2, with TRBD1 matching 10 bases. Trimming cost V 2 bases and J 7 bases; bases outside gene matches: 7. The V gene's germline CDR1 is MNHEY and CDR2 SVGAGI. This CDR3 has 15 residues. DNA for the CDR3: TGTGCCAGCAGTTACGGGGGACAGGGGAATGGTGGCTACACCTTC. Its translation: CASSYGGQGNGGYTF.

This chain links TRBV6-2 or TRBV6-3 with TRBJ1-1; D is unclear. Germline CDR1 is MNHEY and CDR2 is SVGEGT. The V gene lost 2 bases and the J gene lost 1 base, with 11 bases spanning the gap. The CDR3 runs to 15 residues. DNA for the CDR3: TGTGCCAGCAGTTACAGGCGAGGGTCGAACACTGAAGCTTTCTTT. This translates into CASSYRRGSNTEAFF.